Sequencing of this TCR beta chain was carried out in a study of T cells after yellow fever vaccination. Study as a whole: Each low-cell-number fraction was prepared by means of SMART-Seq v4 Ultra Low Input. Overall study results and limits: Clonotypes shared by both compartments, CD4 and CD8, made up a small share. By day 5 rather than day 15, the secondary response had peaked, though it was weaker.

This clonotype was found a few times. Its antigen is unidentified. Trimming removed 1 base from V and 8 bases from J; junction bases left unmatched: 9. This CDR3 is 16 amino acids long. In germline, CDR1 is DFQATT, CDR2 SNEGSKA (reference sequence). 5'RACE template switching generated TCR cDNA, adding a universal primer site and UMIs. TCRdb re-called the 5' RACE reads through MiXCR, storing one row per CDR3 protein. The data contain 600,000 to 750,000 distinct CDR3 sequences, 9% to 15% of them singletons. The receptor comes from a man under 40 who received the YFV17D yellow fever vaccine. The chain couples TRBV20-1 to TRBJ2-2; 11 positions agree with TRBD2. Sequences were derived from PBMCs, sampled on the day of the yellow fever booster vaccination. The DNA for the CDR3 is TGCAGTGCTAGAGCTTCCGTAGCGGGAGGGAATGGGGAGCTGTTTTTT. Translating it yields CSARASVAGGNGELFF.